The entry below gives a single T cell receptor (beta chain) sequence along with its context. This CDR3 has 13 residues. The V segment lost 4 bases and the J segment 6 bases; nucleotides outside the gene matches: 3. In germline, CDR1 is LNHDA, CDR2 SQIVND (reference sequence). This sample was taken from a study of blood T cell repertoires in COVID-19. In the study overall: There were acute and convalescent COVID-19 samples, and they came from the United States, Italy and Spain.

Original processing notes: Estimated nucleated cell counts came from reference gene primer amplification. Sequenced by immunoSEQ multiplex PCR; TCRdb stores in-frame clones only, minus some. D and trimming were read from the DNA, whereas the V and J calls and clone size are those reported in that table. The sample has about 56,000 clones; 80% to 90% are singletons. The chain carries TRBV19 and TRBJ2-7; 10 nucleotides match TRBD1. Sequencing was carried out using peripheral blood. The receptor was isolated from a human donor in a cohort sampled during active COVID-19. This chain's CDR3 is CASSRQGAAEQYF. CDR3 bases: TGTGCCAGTAGTAGACAGGGGGCCGCCGAGCAGTACTTC.